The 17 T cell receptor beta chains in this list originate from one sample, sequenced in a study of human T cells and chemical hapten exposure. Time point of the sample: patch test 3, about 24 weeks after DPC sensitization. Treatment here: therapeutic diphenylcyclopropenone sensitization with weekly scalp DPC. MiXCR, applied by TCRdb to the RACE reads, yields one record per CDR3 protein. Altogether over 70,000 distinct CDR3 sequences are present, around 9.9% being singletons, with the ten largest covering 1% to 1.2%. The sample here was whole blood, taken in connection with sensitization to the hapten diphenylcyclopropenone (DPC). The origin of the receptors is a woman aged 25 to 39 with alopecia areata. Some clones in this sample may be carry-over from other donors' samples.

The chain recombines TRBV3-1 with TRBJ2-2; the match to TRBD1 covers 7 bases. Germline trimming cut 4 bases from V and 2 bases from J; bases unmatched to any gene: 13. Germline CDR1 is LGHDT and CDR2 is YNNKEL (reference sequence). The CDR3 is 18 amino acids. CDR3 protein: CASSPTGQASYNTGELFF. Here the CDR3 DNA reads TGTGCCAGCAGCCCAACTGGACAGGCCTCTTATAACACCGGGGAGCTGTTTTTT.

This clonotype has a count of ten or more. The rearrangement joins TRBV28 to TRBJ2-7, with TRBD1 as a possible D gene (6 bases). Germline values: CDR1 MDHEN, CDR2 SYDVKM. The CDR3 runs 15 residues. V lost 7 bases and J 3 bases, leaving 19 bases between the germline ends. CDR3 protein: CASIPVQGLGYEQYF. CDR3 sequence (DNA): TGTGCCAGCATACCAGTACAGGGTTTGGGCTACGAGCAGTACTTC.

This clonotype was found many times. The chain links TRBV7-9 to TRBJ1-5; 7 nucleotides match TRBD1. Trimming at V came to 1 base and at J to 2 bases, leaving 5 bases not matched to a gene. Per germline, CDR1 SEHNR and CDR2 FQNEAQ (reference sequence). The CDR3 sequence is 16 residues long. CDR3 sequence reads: CASSLEGARGNQPQHF. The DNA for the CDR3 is TGTGCCAGCAGCTTAGAGGGGGCTAGGGGCAATCAGCCCCAGCATTTT.

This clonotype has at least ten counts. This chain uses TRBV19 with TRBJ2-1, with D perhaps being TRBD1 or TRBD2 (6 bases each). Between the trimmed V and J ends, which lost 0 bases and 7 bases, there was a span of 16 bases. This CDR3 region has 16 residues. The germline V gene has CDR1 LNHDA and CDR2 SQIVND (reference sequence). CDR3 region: CASSIEGGRRRNEQFF. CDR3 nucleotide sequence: TGTGCCAGTAGTATAGAAGGGGGGCGACGTAGGAATGAGCAGTTCTTC.

For the CDR3, the DNA is TGTGCCTGGGCCGCGGGACAGGGGTATGGCTACACCTTC. Translation gives CAWAAGQGYGYTF. The chain employs TRBV30 and TRBJ1-2; 10 nucleotides line up with TRBD1. Losses at the gene ends were 5 bases for V and 5 bases for J; bases not matched to a gene: 5. CDR3 size: 13 residues. Germline CDR1 reads GTSNPN; CDR2 reads SVGIG (reference sequence).

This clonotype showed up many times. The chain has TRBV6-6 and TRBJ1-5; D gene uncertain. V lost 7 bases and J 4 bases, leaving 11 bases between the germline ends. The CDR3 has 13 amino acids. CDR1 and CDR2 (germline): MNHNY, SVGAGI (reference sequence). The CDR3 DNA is TGTGCCAGCACCAACCCGGGGAATCAGCCCCAGCATTTT. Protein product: CASTNPGNQPQHF.

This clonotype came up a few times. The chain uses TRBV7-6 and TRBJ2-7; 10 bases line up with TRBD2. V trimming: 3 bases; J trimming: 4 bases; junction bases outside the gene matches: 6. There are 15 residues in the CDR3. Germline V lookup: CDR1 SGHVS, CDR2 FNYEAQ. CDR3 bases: TGTGCCAGCAGCTTGGAGAGCGGGAGGGGATACGAGCAGTACTTC. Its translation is CASSLESGRGYEQYF.

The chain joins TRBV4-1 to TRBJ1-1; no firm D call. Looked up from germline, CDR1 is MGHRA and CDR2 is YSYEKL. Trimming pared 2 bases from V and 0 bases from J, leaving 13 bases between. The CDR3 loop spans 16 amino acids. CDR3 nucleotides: TGCGCCAGCAGCCAACACGGTGGAAGAATGAACACTGAAGCTTTCTTT. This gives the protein CASSQHGGRMNTEAFF.

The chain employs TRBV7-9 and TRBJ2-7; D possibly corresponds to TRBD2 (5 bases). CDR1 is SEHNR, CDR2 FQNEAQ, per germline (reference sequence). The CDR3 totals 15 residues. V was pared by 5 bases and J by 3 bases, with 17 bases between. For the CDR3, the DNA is TGTGCCAGCAGCCCTTCCCCTAGCATCTACTACGAGCAGTACTTC. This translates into CASSPSPSIYYEQYF.

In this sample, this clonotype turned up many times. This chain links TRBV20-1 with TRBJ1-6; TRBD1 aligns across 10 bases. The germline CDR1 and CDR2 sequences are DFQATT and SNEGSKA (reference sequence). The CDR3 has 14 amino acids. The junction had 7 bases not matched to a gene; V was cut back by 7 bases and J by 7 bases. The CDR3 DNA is TGCAGTGGGAGCCGGGACAGGGGAAATTCACCCCTCCACTTT. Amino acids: CSGSRDRGNSPLHF.

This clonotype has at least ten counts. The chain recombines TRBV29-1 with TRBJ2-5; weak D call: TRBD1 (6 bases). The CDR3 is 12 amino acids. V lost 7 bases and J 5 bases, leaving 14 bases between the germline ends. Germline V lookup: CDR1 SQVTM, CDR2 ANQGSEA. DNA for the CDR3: TGCAGCGGTAACAGGGAGAGGGAGACCCAGTACTTC. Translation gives CSGNRERETQYF. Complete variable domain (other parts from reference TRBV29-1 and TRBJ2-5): SAVISQKPSRDICQRGTSLTIQCQVDSQVTMMFWYRQQPGQSLTLIATANQGSEATYESGFVIDKFPISRPNLTFSTLTVSNMSPEDSSIYLCSGNRERETQYFGPGTRLLVL.

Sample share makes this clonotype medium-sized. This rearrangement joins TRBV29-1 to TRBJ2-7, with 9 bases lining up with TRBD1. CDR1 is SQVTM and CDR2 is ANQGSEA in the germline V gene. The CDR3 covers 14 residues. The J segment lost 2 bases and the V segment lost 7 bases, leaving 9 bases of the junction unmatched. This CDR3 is CSASNRDRAYEQYF. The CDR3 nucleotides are TGCAGCGCAAGCAACCGGGACAGGGCCTACGAGCAGTACTTC.

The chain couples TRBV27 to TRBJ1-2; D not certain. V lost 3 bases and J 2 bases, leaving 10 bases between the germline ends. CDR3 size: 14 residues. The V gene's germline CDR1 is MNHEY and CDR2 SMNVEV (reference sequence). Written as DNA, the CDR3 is TGTGCCAGCAGTTTTAACAGCGTCAACTATGGCTACACCTTC. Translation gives CASSFNSVNYGYTF.

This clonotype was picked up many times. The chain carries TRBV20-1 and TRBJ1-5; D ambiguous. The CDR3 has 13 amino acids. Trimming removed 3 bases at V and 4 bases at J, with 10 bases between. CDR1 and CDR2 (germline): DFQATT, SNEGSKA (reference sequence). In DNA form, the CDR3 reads TGCAGTGCTAGTGCTGGGATAAATCAGCCCCAGCATTTT. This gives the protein CSASAGINQPQHF.

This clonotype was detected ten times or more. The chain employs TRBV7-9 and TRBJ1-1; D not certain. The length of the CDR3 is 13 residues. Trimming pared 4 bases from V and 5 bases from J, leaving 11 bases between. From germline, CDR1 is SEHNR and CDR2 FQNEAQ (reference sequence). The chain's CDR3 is CASSYGGQTEAFF. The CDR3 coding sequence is TGTGCCAGCAGCTACGGAGGGCAGACTGAAGCTTTCTTT.

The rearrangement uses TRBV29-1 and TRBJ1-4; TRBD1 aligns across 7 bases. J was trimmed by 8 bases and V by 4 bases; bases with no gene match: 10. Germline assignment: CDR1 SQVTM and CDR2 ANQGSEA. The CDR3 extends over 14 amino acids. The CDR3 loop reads CSVVGTEQGEKLFF. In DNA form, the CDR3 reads TGCAGCGTTGTTGGGACAGAACAAGGAGAAAAACTGTTTTTT.

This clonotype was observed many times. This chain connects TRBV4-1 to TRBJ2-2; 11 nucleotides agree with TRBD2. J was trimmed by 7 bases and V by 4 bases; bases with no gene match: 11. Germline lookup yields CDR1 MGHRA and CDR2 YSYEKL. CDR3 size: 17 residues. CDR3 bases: TGCGCCAGCAGCCGCACCTTAGCGGGGGGGCCGATCGGGGAGCTGTTTTTT. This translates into CASSRTLAGGPIGELFF.